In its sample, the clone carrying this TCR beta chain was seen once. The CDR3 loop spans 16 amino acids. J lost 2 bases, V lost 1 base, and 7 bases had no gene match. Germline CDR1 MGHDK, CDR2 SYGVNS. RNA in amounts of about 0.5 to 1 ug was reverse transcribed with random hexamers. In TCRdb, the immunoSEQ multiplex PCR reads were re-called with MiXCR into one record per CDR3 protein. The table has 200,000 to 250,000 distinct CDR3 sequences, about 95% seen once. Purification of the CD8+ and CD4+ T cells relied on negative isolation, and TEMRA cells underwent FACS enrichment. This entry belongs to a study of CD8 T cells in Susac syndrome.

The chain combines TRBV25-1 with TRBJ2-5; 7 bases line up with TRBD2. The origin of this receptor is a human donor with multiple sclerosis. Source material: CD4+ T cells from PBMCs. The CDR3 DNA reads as TGTGCCAGCAGTGAATTTGGCACTAGCGAGCAAGAGACCCAGTACTTC. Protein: CASSEFGTSEQETQYF.